This T cell receptor (beta chain) appears in the sequencing data of a study of T-cell memory formation after mild COVID-19 (TCRdb year 2021). Regarding the study in general: TCR sequence clusters from the two donors were found to be largely donor specific. Longitudinal TCRalpha and TCRbeta repertoire sequencing tracked T-cell clones expanding and contracting after mild COVID-19 in two donors. Two young, previously healthy adult volunteers made up the cohort, one male and one female.

General study outcomes and caveats: Contracting CD4+ clones turned up mainly in the CM and EM memory subsets, whereas EMRA was where CD8+ clones were enriched. Balanced CD4/CD8 phenotypes were observed for clones contracting from day 15 to 85, whereas a bias towards CD4+ was observed for a second wave of clones expanding from day 15 to 37. SARS-CoV-2 specificity was not confirmed for the second-wave clones peaking on day 37. Some responding clones were detected in pre-infection memory, which suggested that pre-existing cross-reactive memory T cells had joined the SARS-CoV-2 response. Only a couple of mild cases were covered in the study, and larger cohorts including severe cases with pre-infection samples were considered necessary.

Sequencing took place on an Illumina NovaSeq 6000. TCRalpha and TCRbeta cDNA libraries were built by 5'RACE with constant-segment primers, adding sample barcodes and unique molecular identifiers. RNA was extracted from every sample with Trizol reagent. The libraries were amplified in two PCR steps, and the second step added a second sample barcode and Illumina TruSeq adapters. Libraries were sequenced on an Illumina NovaSeq with 2 x 150 bp paired-end reads. The published analysis was carried out like this. Reads were demultiplexed and collapsed into UMI-guided consensus sequences with migec v1.2.7. Using mixcr v2.1.11, UMI consensuses were aligned to TRA and TRB V and J templates and then assembled into clonotypes. Clonotypes were classified as expanded or contracted when called significant by both edgeR and NoisET, with noise models trained on biological replicates. For edgeR calls, the cutoffs were a false discovery rate-adjusted p below 0.01 and a log2 fold-change threshold of 1. PCA with hierarchical clustering of max-normalized trajectories of the 1000 most abundant clonotypes was used as exploratory dynamics analysis. Separately sequenced CD4+ and CD8+ repertoires were used to assign the CD4 or CD8 phenotype of responding clones. TCRdb trimmed public reads at Q25 via fastp, called clones via MiXCR and kept in-frame beta chains. Under each unique CDR3 protein, matching rows form one entry showing the most common genes and DNA. The V and J calls come from TCRdb's annotation, not from the publication. The sample has roughly 400,000 distinct CDR3 sequences on record, 20% to 25% of them singletons. Of the sample, roughly 8.9% is held by the ten largest clones.

Here V drops 3 bases and J drops 2 bases, and the junction holds 7 bases not matched to any gene. CDR1 and CDR2 are read off the germline V gene (reference sequence) as DFQATT and SNEGSKA. Including the terminal cysteine and phenylalanine, the CDR3 comprises 15 residues. The DNA shown is the 45-base CDR3, in frame from base 1. PBMCs were isolated by Ficoll-Paque density gradient centrifugation. Regarding this clonotype: The target of this receptor is not known. Qualities for individual bases were not recorded, and no much larger clone is one base off.

Sequencing used PBMCs or a T cell subset sorted from them (not recorded which). The receptor's source is an adult woman who had mild COVID-19 (a few samples of this study predate the infection). The sample titles of this study are shuffled in the database, so cell type and time point are left out; the donor was told from shared clones. The chain is made from TRBV20-1 and TRBJ1-5; 7 junctional bases match TRBD1. The CDR3 in this case is CSARNPGGGNQPQHF. The DNA reads as follows: TGCAGTGCTAGGAATCCAGGGGGGGGCAATCAGCCCCAGCATTTT.